Listed here are 8 T cell receptor beta chains from one sample, sequenced in a study of T-cell memory formation after mild COVID-19 (dated by TCRdb to the early 2020s). The protocol used for the library was 5' RACE. Sequencing was performed on an Illumina NovaSeq 6000. The public reads were reanalyzed by TCRdb: fastp trimming at Q25, MiXCR alignment, in-frame beta chains only. Each entry merges the rows of one CDR3 protein and shows their most common DNA and genes. The sample contains roughly 310,000 distinct CDR3 sequences, about 15% of them found a single time. Approximately 20% of the sample rests with the top ten. Sequenced input: PBMCs or a T cell subset sorted from them (not recorded which). Receptors were obtained from a man aged 18 to 30 who had mild COVID-19 (a few samples of this study predate the infection). The sample titles of this study are shuffled in the database, so cell type and time point are left out; the donor was told from shared clones.

V and J are TRBV12-3 or TRBV12-4 and TRBJ2-2; 9 bases agree with TRBD2. The CDR3 sequence is 15 residues long. Trimming took 3 bases from V and 7 from J; bases not matched to a gene: 6. CDR3 amino acids: CASSFGGGAIGELFF. The CDR3 bases are TGTGCCAGCAGTTTTGGCGGGGGGGCGATCGGGGAGCTGTTTTTT.

There are a few counts of this clonotype. The CDR3 loop reads CASSRVTGTRDEQYF. CDR3 coding DNA: TGTGCCAGCAGCCGAGTAACCGGGACCCGGGACGAGCAGTACTTC. The rearrangement joins TRBV7-9 to TRBJ2-7, with D perhaps assigned TRBD1 or TRBD2 (5 bases each). V was cut by 5 bases and J by 5 bases, with 19 bases left in between. Germline values: CDR1 SEHNR, CDR2 FQNEAQ (reference sequence). This CDR3 region has 15 residues.

The CDR3, as DNA: TGTGCCAGCACCCGCCGAGGCACAGATACGCAGTATTTT. Its protein product is CASTRRGTDTQYF. V gene TRBV11-1 combines with J gene TRBJ2-3; no clear D. Trimming removed 7 bases at V and 1 base at J, with 9 bases between. Germline values: CDR1 SGHAT, CDR2 FQDESV (reference sequence). The CDR3 has 13 residues.

This clonotype was observed a few times. V gene TRBV12-3 or TRBV12-4 combines with J gene TRBJ2-1; TRBD1 matches 11 bases. The CDR3 loop spans 15 amino acids. With V trimmed by 8 bases and J by 9 bases, 12 bases remained unmatched. The CDR3 region is CASGNRDRGFSEQFF. The CDR3 DNA reads as TGTGCCAGCGGCAACCGGGACAGGGGGTTTAGTGAGCAGTTCTTC.

This clonotype was observed a few times. The V call is TRBV4-3, the J call TRBJ1-2, with unresolved D. This CDR3 comprises 16 residues. The V end was cut by 2 bases, the J end by 2 bases, with 15 bases between. Germline CDR1 is LGHNA and CDR2 is YSLEER. Written as DNA, the CDR3 is TGCGCCAGCAGCCAAACATTCGGGCCCTGGAACTATGGCTACACCTTC. Amino acids: CASSQTFGPWNYGYTF.

This clonotype was detected only a few times. This rearrangement joins TRBV11-2 to TRBJ1-1, with 7 bases that match TRBD1. V was pared by 7 bases and J by 7 bases, with 12 bases of the junction left unmatched. CDR3 length: 14 amino acids. Germline assignment: CDR1 SGHAT and CDR2 FQNNGV. This CDR3 reads CASTPVGGTVEAFF. The CDR3 coding sequence is TGTGCCAGCACCCCCGTTGGGGGGACAGTTGAAGCTTTCTTT. Supplemented by reference TRBV11-2 and TRBJ1-1, the full variable domain reads EAGVAQSPRYKIIEKRQSVAFWCNPISGHATLYWYQQILGQGPKLLIQFQNNGVVDDSQLPKDRFSAERLKGVDSTLKIQPAKLEDSAVYLCASTPVGGTVEAFFGQGTRLTVV.

V and J are TRBV14 and TRBJ2-1, with 11 bases identical to TRBD1. V dropped 3 bases and J dropped 5; count of bases not matched to a gene: 6. The CDR3 is 16 residues long. CDR1 SGHDN and CDR2 FVKESK come from the germline V gene. CDR3 sequence (DNA): TGTGCCAGCAGCCACCTGGCGGGACAGGGGGACAATGAGCAGTTCTTC. Translating it yields CASSHLAGQGDNEQFF.

The chain couples TRBV7-8 to TRBJ2-3; 14 positions agree with TRBD2. The CDR3 is made up of 20 amino acids. V lost 2 bases and J lost 3; bases outside the gene matches: 13. Germline CDR1 and CDR2: SGHVS and FQNEAQ. The CDR3 sequence is CASSLLRDRTSGGSTDTQYF. CDR3 DNA sequence: TGTGCCAGCAGCTTACTGAGGGACAGGACTAGCGGGGGGTCGACAGATACGCAGTATTTT.